This T cell receptor beta chain was sequenced during a study of T-cell reconstitution after alpha-beta-depleted transplantation in children. The authors prepared the TCRbeta library with unique molecular identifiers. Each CDR3 protein gets one entry after TCRdb re-called the PCR reads with MiXCR. The sample includes 530,000 or so distinct CDR3 sequences, about a quarter seen only once; the top ten take about 35%. CDR3 length: 16 amino acids. Trimming left V 3 bases short and J 4 bases short, with 16 bases between. CDR1 SGHVS and CDR2 FNYEAQ come from the germline V gene. The input for sequencing was PBMCs, taken before TCRalphabeta/CD19-depleted stem cell transplant. The V call is TRBV7-6, the J call TRBJ1-3; TRBD1 might be the D (5 bases). This TCR was recovered from a boy under two years old with Wiskott-Aldrich syndrome, due to receive a stem cell transplant. CDR3 sequence: CASSFYGTGGGNTIYF. DNA for the CDR3: TGTGCCAGCAGCTTCTACGGGACCGGCGGCGGAAACACCATATATTTT.